Included here is one T cell receptor beta chain sequence, with context. TCRdb's copy holds only in-frame clones and misses some; the assay was immunoSEQ multiplex PCR. In the table there are some 94,000 clones, roughly nine tenths of which are singletons. The sample comes from a study of OX40 agonist ivuxolimab in advanced cancers. CDR1 SGDLS and CDR2 YYNGEE come from the germline V gene. V lost 0 bases, J lost 8 bases, and 9 bases stayed unmatched. This CDR3 region has 15 residues. The chain has TRBV9 and TRBJ1-1; 8 positions agree with TRBD1. The source of this sequence is an adult with an advanced solid tumor such as melanoma, head and neck, liver or kidney cancer. Here the sequenced sample was CD4+ or CD8+ T cells sorted from blood, taken in a trial of the OX40 agonist ivuxolimab. CDR3 loop: CASSVVAAGGTEAFF. The CDR3 coding sequence is TGTGCCAGCAGCGTAGTTGCGGCAGGGGGCACGGAAGCTTTCTTT.